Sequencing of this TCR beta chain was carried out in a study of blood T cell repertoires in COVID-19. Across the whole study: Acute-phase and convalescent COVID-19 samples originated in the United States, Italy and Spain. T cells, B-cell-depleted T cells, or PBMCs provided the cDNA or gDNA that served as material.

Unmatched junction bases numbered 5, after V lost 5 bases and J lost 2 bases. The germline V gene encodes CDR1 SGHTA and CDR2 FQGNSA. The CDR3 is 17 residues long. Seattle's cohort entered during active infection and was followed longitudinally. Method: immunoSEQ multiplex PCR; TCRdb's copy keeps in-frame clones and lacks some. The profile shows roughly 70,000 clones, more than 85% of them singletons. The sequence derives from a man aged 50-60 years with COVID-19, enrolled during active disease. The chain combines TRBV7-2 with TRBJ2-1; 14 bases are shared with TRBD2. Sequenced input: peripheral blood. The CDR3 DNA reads TGTGCCAGCAGCCCGGGACTAGCGGGAGCGACCTACAATGAGCAGTTCTTC. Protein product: CASSPGLAGATYNEQFF.